This T cell receptor beta chain was captured in a study of cytomegalovirus exposure and HLA in healthy donors. The CDR3 loop spans 15 amino acids. CDR1 LNHDA and CDR2 SQIVND come from the germline V gene (reference sequence). Trimming removed 6 bases at V and 6 bases at J, with 18 bases between. PCR employed 60 Vbeta and 13 Jbeta primers. Profiled with immunoSEQ multiplex PCR; TCRdb holds only in-frame clones, not every one. The sample consists of nearly 200,000 clones, about nine tenths of them appearing once. Comments on this clone: What it recognizes is unknown.

General study results and limits: A later analysis reported that several of the most significant clusters appeared to be linked to common viral pathogens, among them Epstein-Barr virus. With high specificity and sensitivity, the classifier reportedly diagnosed cytomegalovirus status. A later analysis found that most CMV-associated TCR beta chains appeared HLA-restricted.

This receptor was taken from a young man in good health and CMV-seronegative. J is TRBJ1-5 and V is TRBV19; possible D gene TRBD1, 6 bases. Specimen: PBMCs. CDR3 in DNA: TGTGCCAGTAGCCTAACCACAGGGAGGGGTCAGCCCCAGCATTTT. This gives the protein CASSLTTGRGQPQHF.